This T cell receptor (beta chain) was recovered during a study of beta chain features in type 1 diabetes. Study observations and caveats: A potential PCR bias toward shorter templates would be equal in patient and control samples. In the patient group, naive, central memory and Treg TCRB repertoires seemed more alike than in the healthy donor group.

The germline V gene has CDR1 LNHDA and CDR2 SQIVND (reference sequence). There are 14 residues in the CDR3. The V end was cut by 3 bases, the J end by 6 bases, with 12 bases between. Remarks on this clone: The antigen remains undetermined.

Expressed TCRB transcripts were sequenced after all isolated RNA was converted to cDNA. Sequencing used immunoSEQ multiplex PCR; TCRdb keeps in-frame clones, though not all of them. The table lists about 140,000 clones, approximately 9.8% of them singletons, with 0.65% in the top ten. V and J are TRBV19 and TRBJ1-5; the D is unclear. This sequence originates from a woman aged 35 to 49 in good health. The sample taken for sequencing was central memory CD4+ T cells from blood. The CDR3 coding sequence is TGTGCCAGTAGTATTGAGGTGTGGAGTCAGCCCCAGCATTTT. Translating gives CASSIEVWSQPQHF.